This T cell receptor (beta chain) was recorded in a study of OX40 agonist ivuxolimab in advanced cancers. Study details: Patients in dose escalation had liver, melanoma, kidney or head and neck cancers. Participants, 82.7% male, averaged approximately 56 years of age, ranging from about 23 to 79. Study results and limitations: Partial responders dosed at 0.1-3.0 mg/kg displayed clonal expansion ranking among the lowest.

The V gene end was trimmed by 4 bases and the J gene end by 5 bases; junction bases not matched to a gene: 9. This CDR3 is 16 amino acids long. From germline, CDR1 is SGHTA and CDR2 FQGNSA. Here immunoSEQ multiplex PCR was the method, and the copy in TCRdb shows in-frame clones only, minus some. This table holds almost 80,000 clones, approximately 85% found once. There are a few counts of this clone. No antigen is known for it. The starting material was CD4+ or CD8+ T cells sorted from blood, obtained in a trial of the OX40 agonist ivuxolimab. The gene calls are TRBV7-2 and TRBJ2-5; 11 bases map to TRBD2. The receptor's source is an adult with an advanced solid tumor such as melanoma, head and neck, liver or kidney cancer. The CDR3: CASSSYSSGGRETQYF. The CDR3 DNA reads as TGTGCCAGCAGCTCGTATTCTAGCGGGGGGAGGGAGACCCAGTACTTC. The full variable domain, in which reference TRBV7-2 and TRBJ2-5 provide the parts outside the CDR3, is GAGVSQSPSNKVTEKGKDVELRCDPISGHTALYWYRQSLGQGLEFLIYFQGNSAPDKSGLPSDRFSAERTGGSVSTLTIQRTQQEDSAVYLCASSSYSSGGRETQYFGPGTRLLVL.